The 26 T cell receptor beta chains listed next were all sequenced from one sample in a study of blood T cell repertoires in COVID-19. Sequencing used immunoSEQ multiplex PCR; TCRdb keeps in-frame clones, though not all of them. This table holds 300,000 to 400,000 clones, 88% found once. Material: PBMCs or T cells enriched from blood (not recorded which). These receptors all come from a man aged 25-40 years who had recovered from COVID-19.

CDR3 in DNA: TGTGCCAGTAGTACCGGACAGGGATACACCGGGGAGCTGTTTTTT. It specifies CASSTGQGYTGELFF. V is TRBV19 and J is TRBJ2-2; 8 bases agree with TRBD1. The CDR3 has 15 amino acids. The J segment lost 3 bases and the V segment lost 4 bases, leaving 4 bases of the junction unmatched. Germline CDR1 and CDR2: LNHDA and SQIVND (reference sequence).

The J gene is TRBJ1-6, the V gene TRBV18; tentatively, D is TRBD1 (6 bases). The CDR3 is 16 amino acids. Germline assignment: CDR1 KGHSH and CDR2 LQKENI. Trimming took off 3 bases at V and 1 base at J, with 10 bases between the two ends. The CDR3 region is CASSPGAGSYNSPLHF. In DNA, the CDR3 is TGTGCCAGCTCACCGGGGGCAGGGTCCTATAATTCACCCCTCCACTTT.

The J gene is TRBJ2-7, the V gene TRBV6-7, with D unclear. TRBV6-7 is identified as an open reading frame with a role that is uncertain. The CDR3 runs 14 residues. Trimming pared 2 bases from V and 4 bases from J, leaving 12 bases between. The CDR3 DNA reads TGTGCCAGCAGTTACGCTTTCCCGCGGTACGAGCAGTACTTC. Translating it yields CASSYAFPRYEQYF.

The chain recombines TRBV18 with TRBJ2-7, with TRBD2 matching over 11 bases. The CDR3 extends over 14 amino acids. Germline V gene data show CDR1 as KGHSH and CDR2 as LQKENI. The ends lost 4 bases at V and 4 bases at J; junction bases unmatched: 3. CDR3 in DNA: TGTGCCAGCTCACTAGCGGGGGGGCCTTACGAGCAGTACTTC. This translates into CASSLAGGPYEQYF.

V gene TRBV7-9 combines with J gene TRBJ2-5, with a tentative D call TRBD2 (6 bases). Per germline, CDR1 SEHNR and CDR2 FQNEAQ (reference sequence). Trimming left V 8 bases short and J 2 bases short, with 18 bases between. The CDR3 contains 15 residues. DNA of the CDR3: TGTGCCAGCGGGGACCAAGGGAGGAGGCAAGAGACCCAGTACTTC. Its translation is CASGDQGRRQETQYF.

The chain has TRBV5-6 and TRBJ2-7, with a weak D call TRBD1 (6 bases). The CDR3 consists of 15 residues. With 5 bases removed from V and 5 bases from J, the gap between germline ends came to 20 bases. Germline-derived CDR1 and CDR2 are SGHDT and YYEEEE. CDR3 residues: CASRQGPGSPHEQYF. The CDR3 DNA is TGTGCCAGCAGGCAGGGGCCAGGAAGTCCCCACGAGCAGTACTTC. The whole variable domain, filled in from reference TRBV5-6 and TRBJ2-7, reads DAGVTQSPTHLIKTRGQQVTLRCSPKSGHDTVSWYQQALGQGPQFIFQYYEEEERQRGNFPDRFSGHQFPNYSSELNVNALLLGDSALYLCASRQGPGSPHEQYFGPGTRLTVT.

The chain recombines TRBV12-3 or TRBV12-4 with TRBJ1-2, with a possible D match to TRBD1 (5 bases). This CDR3 contains 13 residues. The V end lost 6 bases, the J end lost 6 bases, and 14 bases lay between the germline ends. Written as DNA, the CDR3 is TGTGCCAGCAGCATTACAGGTGTCGATGGCTACACCTTC. It yields the protein CASSITGVDGYTF.

The chain carries TRBV28 and TRBJ1-1; TRBD1 aligns across 8 bases. J was trimmed by 5 bases and V by 4 bases; bases with no gene match: 6. This CDR3 has 14 residues. CDR1 and CDR2 (germline): MDHEN, SYDVKM. This CDR3 reads CASSSTGGRTEAFF. For the CDR3, the DNA is TGTGCCAGCAGTTCTACAGGGGGGCGGACTGAAGCTTTCTTT.

DNA of the CDR3: TGTGCCAGCAGCCAAGCTGGTACAGAGAGCATGAACACTGAAGCTTTCTTT. Residues: CASSQAGTESMNTEAFF. J is TRBJ1-1 and V is TRBV3-1 (or the pseudogene TRBV3-2), with unresolved D. Per germline, CDR1 LGHDT and CDR2 YNNKEL (reference sequence). This CDR3 is 17 amino acids long. Between the trimmed V and J ends, which lost 1 base and 0 bases, there was a span of 15 bases.

Note on this clone: Additional DNA sequences in this sample encode the identical CDR3. The V gene is TRBV24-1, the J gene TRBJ2-7, with D possibly being TRBD2 (5 bases). Trimming left V 1 base short and J 6 bases short, with 6 bases between. The CDR3 is 12 amino acids. Germline-derived CDR1 and CDR2 are KGHDR and SFDVKD. CDR3 loop: CATSDFRGEQYF. In nucleotides, the CDR3 is TGTGCCACCAGTGATTTTCGGGGCGAGCAGTACTTC.

V usage is TRBV5-1 and J usage is TRBJ2-3, with 16 bases that match TRBD2. Germline lookup yields CDR1 SGHRS and CDR2 YFSETQ. This CDR3 has 18 amino acids. The V segment lost 2 bases and the J segment 3 bases; nucleotides outside the gene matches: 6. CDR3 in amino acids: CASSLGTSGGAVTDTQYF. DNA for the CDR3: TGCGCCAGCAGCTTAGGGACTAGCGGGGGGGCCGTGACAGATACGCAGTATTTT. Full variable domain (outside the CDR3, taken from reference TRBV5-1 and TRBJ2-3): KAGVTQTPRYLIKTRGQQVTLSCSPISGHRSVSWYQQTPGQGLQFLFEYFSETQRNKGNFPGRFSGRQFSNSRSEMNVSTLELGDSALYLCASSLGTSGGAVTDTQYFGPGTRLTVL.

The count of this clone is one. This rearrangement joins TRBV6-6 to TRBJ2-4; D is possibly TRBD2 (6 bases). Germline values: CDR1 MNHNY, CDR2 SVGAGI (reference sequence). With 5 bases removed from V and 3 bases from J, the gap between germline ends came to 23 bases. This CDR3 has 18 residues. The CDR3 bases are TGTGCCAGCAGTCTCGCCGGGGGAAGGGGACGGGGCAAAAACATTCAGTACTTC. Protein product: CASSLAGGRGRGKNIQYF.

This chain links TRBV18 with TRBJ1-6, with D perhaps TRBD1 (6 bases). Trimming pared 4 bases from V and 6 bases from J, leaving 22 bases between. Germline CDR1 is KGHSH and CDR2 is LQKENI. This CDR3 spans 18 amino acids. The CDR3 DNA reads as TGTGCCAGCTCACGTACGGGGGGCGCCGATACGTCTAATTCACCCCTCCACTTT. Residues: CASSRTGGADTSNSPLHF.

This clone was counted only a few times. The V gene is TRBV7-9, the J gene TRBJ2-7; 8 bases map to TRBD1. Germline CDR1 is SEHNR and CDR2 is FQNEAQ (reference sequence). The CDR3 loop spans 14 amino acids. V dropped 2 bases and J dropped 5; count of bases not matched to a gene: 5. The DNA of the CDR3 is TGTGCCAGCAGCTTACTACAGGGGGACGACGAGCAGTACTTC. Protein product: CASSLLQGDDEQYF.

The chain is built from TRBV11-2 and TRBJ2-7, with D perhaps TRBD2 (6 bases). V was clipped by 1 base and J by 7 bases, with 23 bases between them. Per germline, CDR1 SGHAT and CDR2 FQNNGV. The CDR3 sequence is 17 residues long. The CDR3 here is CASSLGGPGTGLEEQYF. The DNA for the CDR3 is TGTGCCAGCAGCTTAGGGGGACCCGGGACTGGCCTCGAAGAGCAGTACTTC.

The rearrangement uses TRBV14 and TRBJ2-7, with 8 nucleotides matching TRBD1. This CDR3 region has 15 residues. The germline V gene has CDR1 SGHDN and CDR2 FVKESK. Trimming removed 4 bases from V and 6 bases from J; junction bases left unmatched: 11. CDR3 bases: TGTGCCAGCAGCCCCTTCCTGACAGGGGTGGGCGAGCAGTACTTC. Translation gives CASSPFLTGVGEQYF.

The rearrangement uses TRBV28 and TRBJ1-1; D is perhaps TRBD1 (6 bases). There are 16 residues in the CDR3. V dropped 6 bases and J dropped 0 bases, with 17 bases sitting between them. Germline values: CDR1 MDHEN, CDR2 SYDVKM. The CDR3 loop is CASSFRGAGLNTEAFF. The CDR3 DNA sequence: TGTGCCAGCAGCTTTCGGGGGGCCGGGCTGAACACTGAAGCTTTCTTT. The whole variable domain, remainder taken from reference TRBV28 and TRBJ1-1, is DVKVTQSSRYLVKRTGEKVFLECVQDMDHENMFWYRQDPGLGLRLIYFSYDVKMKEKGDIPEGYSVSREKKERFSLILESASTNQTSMYLCASSFRGAGLNTEAFFGQGTRLTVV.

The table lists this clone with a count of one. V usage is TRBV7-9 and J usage is TRBJ1-2; 7 bases match TRBD1. The CDR3 runs 15 residues. Germline-derived CDR1 and CDR2 are SEHNR and FQNEAQ (reference sequence). Germline trimming cut 1 base from V and 6 bases from J; bases unmatched to any gene: 8. In DNA form, the CDR3 reads TGTGCCAGCAGCTTAGTCGGTGTCCAGGGGGATGGCTACACCTTC. Its translation: CASSLVGVQGDGYTF.

This clone was counted a few times. The chain employs TRBV28 and TRBJ1-3, with TRBD1 as a possible D gene (5 bases). The CDR3 consists of 16 residues. CDR1 and CDR2 (germline): MDHEN, SYDVKM. V dropped 1 base and J dropped 3 bases, with 13 bases sitting between them. The DNA for the CDR3 is TGTGCCAGCAGTTTATTTAGGGGAATGAGTGGAAACACCATATATTTT. This encodes CASSLFRGMSGNTIYF.

This clone was recorded once. Here the CDR3 DNA reads TGTGCCAGCAGCTTCATCCTAATGGAGACCCAGTACTTC. This codes for CASSFILMETQYF. The V gene is TRBV13, the J gene TRBJ2-5; D gene ambiguous. The CDR3 consists of 13 residues. The germline CDR1 and CDR2 sequences are PRHDT and FYEKMQ (reference sequence). The germline V and J ends were trimmed by 3 bases and 5 bases, with 10 bases remaining between them.

CDR3 DNA: TGTGCCAGCAGACAGGGGGTTACCTATAATTCACCCCTCCACTTT. Protein: CASRQGVTYNSPLHF. This chain connects TRBV11-1 to TRBJ1-6, with 8 nucleotides matching TRBD1. V lost 6 bases, J lost 2 bases, and 3 bases stayed unmatched. This CDR3 has 15 amino acids. From germline, CDR1 is SGHAT and CDR2 FQDESV (reference sequence).

The rearrangement links TRBV19 to TRBJ1-1; possibly TRBD1 for D (5 bases). The CDR3 covers 13 residues. CDR1 is LNHDA, CDR2 SQIVND, per germline (reference sequence). Trimming cost V 10 bases and J 1 base, with 13 bases left between them. The CDR3 DNA sequence: TGTGCCACCGTTGACAGACAGAACACTGAAGCTTTCTTT. This translates into CATVDRQNTEAFF.

J is TRBJ2-7 and V is TRBV18, with D uncertain. The CDR3 loop spans 13 amino acids. From germline, CDR1 is KGHSH and CDR2 LQKENI. The germline V and J ends were trimmed by 4 bases and 5 bases, with 12 bases remaining between them. CDR3: CASSRAHRDEQYF. For the CDR3, the DNA is TGTGCCAGCTCACGGGCCCACCGTGACGAGCAGTACTTC.

The V and J genes are TRBV7-2 and TRBJ1-5; D gene unclear. Germline V lookup: CDR1 SGHTA, CDR2 FQGNSA. This CDR3 has 14 residues. V lost 1 base to trimming and J lost 6 bases, with 10 bases between them. The chain's CDR3 is CASSLGSVGQPQHF. CDR3 in DNA: TGTGCCAGCAGCTTAGGCTCGGTCGGTCAGCCCCAGCATTTT.

V is TRBV11-3 and J is TRBJ2-1; D is unresolved. The V gene's germline CDR1 is SGHNT and CDR2 YENEEA. The CDR3 extends over 13 amino acids. The ends were cut back, 4 bases at V and 8 bases at J, with 12 bases in the middle. CDR3 sequence reads: CASSYRRQDEQFF. The CDR3 DNA reads as TGTGCCAGCAGCTACCGACGGCAGGATGAGCAGTTCTTC.

This rearrangement joins TRBV24-1 to TRBJ2-7; TRBD1 matches 10 bases. Trimming cost V 5 bases and J 6 bases; bases outside gene matches: 9. CDR3 length: 15 amino acids. CDR1 KGHDR and CDR2 SFDVKD come from the germline V gene. DNA for the CDR3: TGTGCCACCAGTGGCAACAGACAGGGGGCGCCCGAGCAGTACTTC. Protein: CATSGNRQGAPEQYF.